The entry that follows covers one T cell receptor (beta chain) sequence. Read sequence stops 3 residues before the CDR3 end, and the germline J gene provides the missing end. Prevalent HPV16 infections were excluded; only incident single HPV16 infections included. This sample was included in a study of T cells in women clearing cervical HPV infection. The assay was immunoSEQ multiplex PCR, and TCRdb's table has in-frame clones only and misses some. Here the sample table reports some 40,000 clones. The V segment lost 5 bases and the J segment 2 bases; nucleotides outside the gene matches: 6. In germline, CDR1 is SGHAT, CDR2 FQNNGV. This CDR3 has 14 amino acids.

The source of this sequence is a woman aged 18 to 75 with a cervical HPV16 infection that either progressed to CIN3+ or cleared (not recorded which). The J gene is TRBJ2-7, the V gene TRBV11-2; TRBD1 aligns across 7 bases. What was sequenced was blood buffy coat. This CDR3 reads CASSTRDRAYEQYF. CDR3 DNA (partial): TGTGCCAGCAGCACAAGGGACAGAGCCTACGAG.